The T cell receptor beta chain under discussion was sequenced for a study of blood T cell repertoires in COVID-19 (dated by TCRdb to the early 2020s). Context from the whole study: Collaborator samples came from the United States, Italy and Spain and covered acute and convalescent phases of COVID-19. The prospective study material was composed of cDNA or gDNA derived from T cells, B-cell-depleted T cells, or PBMCs. HLA class I and class II types, where available, came from metadata supplied by the sample provider rather than from assay-based typing. Deeply sampled blood TCRbeta repertoires from subjects exposed to, actively infected with, or recovered from COVID-19 were included in the dataset. A de-identified subject ID, COVID-19 status, age in years and sex were almost always included in the sample metadata. Samples came from the ongoing ImmuneRACE study (first 160 participants) plus 1,254 subjects from 6 global collaborators. The repertoires were released in a freely available public database meant as a resource for research on the immune response to SARS-CoV-2.

The CDR3 covers 14 residues, taking in both the cysteine and the phenylalanine. The only DNA kept is the CDR3, 42 bases in frame from the first base. Trimming at the junction amounts to 11 bases on V and 0 bases on J, and the germline ends lie 16 bases apart. The germline V gene specifies SNHLY as CDR1 and FYNNEI as CDR2. Notes on this clone: Its antigen specificity is not known. No base-level quality is on record; no much larger clone is a single base apart.

The immunoSEQ Assay, a bias-controlled multiplex PCR, was used to amplify TCRbeta CDR3 regions from genomic DNA. Per the source publication's procedure: Within the assay, amplification of reference gene primers was used to estimate how many nucleated cells each sample contained. Sequence reads were collapsed and filtered to measure the absolute abundance of every unique TCRbeta CDR3 rearrangement. For each sample, productive Simpson clonality was calculated by taking the square root of Simpson's diversity index across productive rearrangements. TCRdb obtained this table from immuneACCESS and retained in-frame rearrangements with V and J assigned. These tables miss some clones; where compared with another copy, unresolved V genes account for less than half of the shortfall, and the remainder is unexplained. The DNA was the basis for D and trimming; V, J and clone size are from that table. The sample includes over 60,000 clones, with 80% to 90% observed a single time. Roughly 8.8% of the sample is in the top ten clones.

Each collaborating institution followed its own protocols to collect whole blood in K2EDTA tubes. For TCRbeta analysis, collaborators shipped samples in one of three forms: frozen whole blood, isolated PBMCs, or DNA extracted from either of those sample types. Points the paper makes about the study in general: Clinical and demographic metadata were provided uncurated, with the amount varying by source and participant.

Specimen: peripheral blood. This sequence originates from a man older than 75 with acute or convalescent COVID-19. Here the chain combines TRBV2 and TRBJ2-5; TRBD2 is perhaps the D gene, given 6 matching bases. The nucleotide sequence is given as TGTGCCTCAACAAGGGACTTGTACCAAGAGACCCAGTACTTC. Its translation is CASTRDLYQETQYF. The full variable domain, with segments outside the CDR3 supplied by the reference TRBV2 and TRBJ2-5 proteins, appears as EPEVTQTPSHQVTQMGQEVILRCVPISNHLYFYWYRQILGQKVEFLVSFYNNEISEKSEIFDDQFSVERPDGSNFTLKIRSTKLEDSAMYFCASTRDLYQETQYFGPGTRLLVL.